What follows describes a single T cell receptor beta chain. No antigen is known for it. This entry is derived from a study of blood T cells in healthy people across ages. Study-level results: Shifts in expanded clonotypes may have been confounded by donor CMV status, which was unknown.

Isolation recovered at least 6 million PBMCs from every sample. Primed by a sample-barcoded 5' primer and a J-beta primer mix, a second PCR proceeded for 7 to 11 cycles. TCRdb re-derived calls from the 5' RACE reads in MiXCR, one entry per CDR3 protein. The repertoire holds around 2 million distinct CDR3 sequences, with around 42% as singletons. Sequencing was done on a sample of blood. This TCR derives from a human donor in good health.

CDR3 region: CASSLILRAAKNIQYF. DNA of the CDR3: TGTGCCAGCAGCTTAATCCTTCGGGCAGCCAAAAACATTCAGTACTTC. The chain has TRBV7-2 and TRBJ2-4; D not certain. The CDR3 is made up of 16 amino acids. The germline V and J ends were trimmed by 2 bases and 0 bases, with 11 bases remaining between them. Germline lookup yields CDR1 SGHTA and CDR2 FQGNSA.